One and the same sample provided the 6 T cell receptor beta chains below, sequenced in a study of cytomegalovirus exposure and HLA in healthy donors. Primers: 60 Vbeta forward and 13 Jbeta reverse. The repertoire was sequenced with immunoSEQ multiplex PCR; TCRdb's copy has only in-frame clones and lacks some. The data show over 110,000 clones, about four fifths seen once. Sequenced: PBMCs. These receptors all come from a female donor in good health and CMV-seronegative.

The rearrangement uses TRBV4-1 and TRBJ1-4; D call uncertain. Germline V gene sequence: CDR1 MGHRA, CDR2 YSYEKL. V lost 1 base and J lost 15, with 21 bases in between. CDR3 size: 15 residues. The CDR3 protein is CASSQGHPSPSEVFF. The CDR3 region has the DNA TGCGCCAGCAGCCAAGGCCACCCCTCGCCCTCTGAGGTGTTTTTT.

The chain is built from TRBV7-9 and TRBJ2-1; no reliable D call. V shed 1 base and J shed 7 bases, with 14 bases lying between them. The CDR3 consists of 15 residues. CDR1 and CDR2 from the germline V gene are SEHNR and FQNEAQ (reference sequence). CDR3: CASSLVGSGSNEQFF. CDR3 nucleotides: TGTGCCAGCAGCTTAGTGGGCAGTGGGTCAAATGAGCAGTTCTTC.

The chain is built from TRBV16 and TRBJ1-4; D is unresolved. Trimming took off 0 bases at V and 4 bases at J, with 18 bases between the two ends. The CDR3 has 18 amino acids. Germline V lookup: CDR1 KGHSY, CDR2 FQNENV. The CDR3 DNA reads TGTGCCAGCAGCCAATCGGTGGACGGGGTCTCGGGTAATGAAAAACTGTTTTTT. Protein product: CASSQSVDGVSGNEKLFF. Full variable domain (missing parts from reference TRBV16 and TRBJ1-4): GEEVAQTPKHLVRGEGQKAKLYCAPIKGHSYVFWYQQVLKNEFKFLISFQNENVFDETGMPKERFSAKCLPNSPCSLEIQATKLEDSAVYFCASSQSVDGVSGNEKLFFGSGTQLSVL.

This clone came up once. V gene TRBV4-1 combines with J gene TRBJ2-1; 9 positions agree with TRBD2. In germline, CDR1 is MGHRA, CDR2 YSYEKL. Trimming took 5 bases from V and 9 from J; bases not matched to a gene: 8. The CDR3 extends over 14 amino acids. CDR3 protein: CASSGTSSRSEQFF. The CDR3 DNA follows: TGCGCCAGCAGCGGGACTAGCAGTAGAAGTGAGCAGTTCTTC.

The CDR3 DNA reads TGTGCCAGCAGCGTAGGTCCCCTAGCGAGGAGCTCCTACGAGCAGTACTTC. It encodes CASSVGPLARSSYEQYF. The chain recombines TRBV9 with TRBJ2-7, with a weak D call TRBD2 (6 bases). Trimming removed 0 bases at V and 0 bases at J, with 16 bases between. Germline loops: CDR1 SGDLS, CDR2 YYNGEE. There are 17 residues in the CDR3. Complete variable domain (other parts from reference TRBV9 and TRBJ2-7): DSGVTQTPKHLITATGQRVTLRCSPRSGDLSVYWYQQSLDQGLQFLIQYYNGEERAKGNILERFSAQQFPDLHSELNLSSLELGDSALYFCASSVGPLARSSYEQYFGPGTRLTVT.

This CDR3 is CASSQDRVSDEQYF. The CDR3 nucleotides are TGTGCCAGCAGCCAGGACAGGGTAAGCGACGAGCAGTACTTC. J is TRBJ2-7 and V is TRBV11-1, with TRBD1 identical over 8 bases. The V and J ends lost 5 bases and 5 bases, in that order; junction bases with no gene match: 8. Germline V gene lookup returns CDR1 SGHAT and CDR2 FQDESV (reference sequence). This CDR3 has 14 residues.